The source of this TCR beta chain is a study of technical replicates of blood from a handful of donors. The CDR3 contains 14 residues. V trimming: 5 bases; J trimming: 8 bases; junction bases outside the gene matches: 10. Looked up from germline, CDR1 is SGHNT and CDR2 is YENEEA. The assay was immunoSEQ multiplex PCR, and TCRdb's table has in-frame clones only and misses some. This table has over 60,000 clones, 90% to 95% appearing once. The TCR sequence derives from a human donor in good health. This sequence joins TRBV11-3 and TRBJ2-5; the match to TRBD1 covers 8 bases. Sequencing was performed on T cells isolated from PBMCs. Here the CDR3 reads CASSTPGGSITQYF. The CDR3 DNA follows: TGTGCCAGCAGCACCCCAGGGGGCTCAATTACCCAGTACTTC. The complete variable domain, with remaining parts taken from reference TRBV11-3 and TRBJ2-5, reads EAGVVQSPRYKIIEKKQPVAFWCNPISGHNTLYWYLQNLGQGPELLIRYENEEAVDDSQLPKDRFSAERLKGVDSTLKIQPAELGDSAVYLCASSTPGGSITQYFGPGTRLLVL.